This T cell receptor beta chain is from a study of neurological immune-mediated disorders. V lost 3 bases and J lost 3, with 3 bases in between. There are 11 residues in the CDR3. Per germline, CDR1 ENHRY and CDR2 SYGVKD. This clonotype came up many times. With 10-nucleotide random UMIs, 5'RACE was used to make the cDNA. Each CDR3 protein gets one entry after TCRdb re-called the 5' RACE reads with MiXCR. The repertoire holds about 84,000 distinct CDR3 sequences, about 9.3% seen once, with about 2% in the top ten. The chain recombines TRBV10-3 with TRBJ2-7; no reliable D call. This TCR was recovered from a man aged 40-50 years in good health. The specimen was PBMCs. CDR3 in DNA: TGTGCCATCAGTGACAGCTACGAGCAGTACTTC. Translated, it gives CAISDSYEQYF.